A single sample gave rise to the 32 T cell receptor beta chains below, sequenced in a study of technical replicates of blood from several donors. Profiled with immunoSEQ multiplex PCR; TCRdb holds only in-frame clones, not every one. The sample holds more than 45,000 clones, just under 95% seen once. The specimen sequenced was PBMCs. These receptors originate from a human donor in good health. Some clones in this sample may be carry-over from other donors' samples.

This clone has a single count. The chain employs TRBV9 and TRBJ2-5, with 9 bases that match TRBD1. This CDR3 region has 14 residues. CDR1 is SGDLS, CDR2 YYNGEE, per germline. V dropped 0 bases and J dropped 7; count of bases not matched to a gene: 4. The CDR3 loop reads CASSVDTGQGTQYF. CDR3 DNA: TGTGCCAGCAGCGTAGACACGGGACAGGGGACCCAGTACTTC.

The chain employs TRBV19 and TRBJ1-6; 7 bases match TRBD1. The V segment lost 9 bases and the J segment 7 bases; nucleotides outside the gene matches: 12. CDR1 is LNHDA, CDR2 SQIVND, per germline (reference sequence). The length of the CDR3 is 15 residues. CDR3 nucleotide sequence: TGTGCCAGCCGGCTTACCGGGACAGACAATTCACCCCTCCACTTT. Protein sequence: CASRLTGTDNSPLHF.

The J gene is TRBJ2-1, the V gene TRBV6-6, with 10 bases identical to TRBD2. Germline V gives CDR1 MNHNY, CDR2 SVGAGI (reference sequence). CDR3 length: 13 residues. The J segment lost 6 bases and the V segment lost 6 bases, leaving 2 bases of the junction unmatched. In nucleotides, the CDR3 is TGTGCCAGCAGCAGACTAGCGGGCAATGAGCAGTTCTTC. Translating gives CASSRLAGNEQFF.

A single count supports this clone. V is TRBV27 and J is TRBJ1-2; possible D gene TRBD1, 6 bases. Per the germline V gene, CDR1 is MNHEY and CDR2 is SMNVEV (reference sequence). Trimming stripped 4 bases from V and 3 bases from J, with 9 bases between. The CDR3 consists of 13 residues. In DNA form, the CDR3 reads TGTGCCAGCAGTTCTTCAGGGGACTATGGCTACACCTTC. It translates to CASSSSGDYGYTF.

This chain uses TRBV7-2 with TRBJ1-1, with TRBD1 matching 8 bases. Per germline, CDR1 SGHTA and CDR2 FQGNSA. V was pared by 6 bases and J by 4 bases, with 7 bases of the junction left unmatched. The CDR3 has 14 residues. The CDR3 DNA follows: TGTGCCAGCAGGACAGGGGTCGTAATCACTGAAGCTTTCTTT. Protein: CASRTGVVITEAFF.

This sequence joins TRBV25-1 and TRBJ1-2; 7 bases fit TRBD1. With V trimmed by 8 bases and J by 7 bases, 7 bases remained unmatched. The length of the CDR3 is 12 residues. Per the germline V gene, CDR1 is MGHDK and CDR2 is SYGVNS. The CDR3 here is CASGGQVRGYTF. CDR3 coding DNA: TGTGCCAGCGGAGGACAGGTTCGTGGCTACACCTTC.

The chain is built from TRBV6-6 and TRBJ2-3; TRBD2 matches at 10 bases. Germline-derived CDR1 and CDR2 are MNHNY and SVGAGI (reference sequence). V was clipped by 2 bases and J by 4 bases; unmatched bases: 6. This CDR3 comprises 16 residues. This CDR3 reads CASSYGAGGPADTQYF. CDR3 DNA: TGTGCCAGCAGTTACGGAGCGGGAGGGCCCGCAGATACGCAGTATTTT.

The CDR3 is CSARGVGGLFF. CDR3 DNA sequence: TGCAGTGCTAGAGGGGTGGGGGGACTGTTTTTT. The chain joins TRBV20-1 to TRBJ1-4; maybe TRBD1 (5 bases). CDR1 is DFQATT, CDR2 SNEGSKA, per germline (reference sequence). V was pared by 1 base and J by 13 bases, with 10 bases between. The CDR3 has 11 amino acids.

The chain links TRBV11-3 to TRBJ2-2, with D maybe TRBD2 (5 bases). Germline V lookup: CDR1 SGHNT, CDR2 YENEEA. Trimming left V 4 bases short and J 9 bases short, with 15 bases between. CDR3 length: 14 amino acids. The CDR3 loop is CASSSTLGDRELFF. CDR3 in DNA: TGTGCCAGCAGCTCCACCCTGGGAGACCGGGAGCTGTTTTTT.

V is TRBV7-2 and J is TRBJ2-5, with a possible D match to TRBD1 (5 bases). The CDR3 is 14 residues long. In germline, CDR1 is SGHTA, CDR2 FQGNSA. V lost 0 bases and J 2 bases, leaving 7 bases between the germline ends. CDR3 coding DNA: TGTGCCAGCAGCTTAGCTCAGGGACAAGAGACCCAGTACTTC. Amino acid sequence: CASSLAQGQETQYF.

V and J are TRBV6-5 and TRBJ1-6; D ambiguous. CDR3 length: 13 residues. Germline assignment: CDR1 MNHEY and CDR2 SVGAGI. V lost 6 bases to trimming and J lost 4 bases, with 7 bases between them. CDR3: CASRLTYNSPLHF. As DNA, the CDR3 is TGTGCCAGCAGGCTGACTTATAATTCACCCCTCCACTTT.

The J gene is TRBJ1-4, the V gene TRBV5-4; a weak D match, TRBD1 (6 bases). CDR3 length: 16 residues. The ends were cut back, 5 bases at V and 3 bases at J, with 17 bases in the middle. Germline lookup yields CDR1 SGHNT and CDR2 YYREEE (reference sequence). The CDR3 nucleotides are TGTGCCAGCAGGCTAGGAAGAGGACAGCCTAATGAAAAACTGTTTTTT. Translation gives CASRLGRGQPNEKLFF.

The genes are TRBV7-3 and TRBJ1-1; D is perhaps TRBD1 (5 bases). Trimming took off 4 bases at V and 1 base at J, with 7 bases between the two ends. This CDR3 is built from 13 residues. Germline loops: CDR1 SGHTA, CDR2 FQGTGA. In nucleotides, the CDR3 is TGTGCCAGCAGCTGGGGCCGGAACACTGAAGCTTTCTTT. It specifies CASSWGRNTEAFF.

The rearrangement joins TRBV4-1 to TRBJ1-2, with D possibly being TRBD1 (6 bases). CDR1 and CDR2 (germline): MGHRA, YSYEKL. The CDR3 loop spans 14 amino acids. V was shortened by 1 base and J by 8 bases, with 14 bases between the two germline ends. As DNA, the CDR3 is TGCGCCAGCAGCCAAGGCAGGGGCGAGGAAGGCTACACCTTC. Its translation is CASSQGRGEEGYTF.

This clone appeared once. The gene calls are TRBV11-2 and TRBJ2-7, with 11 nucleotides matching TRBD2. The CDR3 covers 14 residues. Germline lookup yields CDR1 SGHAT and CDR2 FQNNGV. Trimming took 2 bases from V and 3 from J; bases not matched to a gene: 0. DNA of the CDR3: TGTGCCAGCAGCTTAACTAGCGGGAGCTACGAGCAGTACTTC. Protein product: CASSLTSGSYEQYF.

CDR3 in DNA: TGTGCCAGCAGCCCCAGGACAGGGATCACCTATGGCTACACCTTC. It specifies CASSPRTGITYGYTF. The chain carries TRBV5-4 and TRBJ1-2; TRBD1 matches 8 bases. The ends lost 4 bases at V and 4 bases at J; junction bases unmatched: 9. This CDR3 comprises 15 residues. Per the germline V gene, CDR1 is SGHNT and CDR2 is YYREEE (reference sequence).

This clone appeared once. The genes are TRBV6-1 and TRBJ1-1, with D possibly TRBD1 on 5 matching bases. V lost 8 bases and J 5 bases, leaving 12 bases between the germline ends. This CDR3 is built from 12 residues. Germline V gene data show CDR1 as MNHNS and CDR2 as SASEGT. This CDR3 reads CASLWGGTEAFF. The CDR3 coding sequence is TGTGCCAGCCTTTGGGGGGGTACTGAAGCTTTCTTT.

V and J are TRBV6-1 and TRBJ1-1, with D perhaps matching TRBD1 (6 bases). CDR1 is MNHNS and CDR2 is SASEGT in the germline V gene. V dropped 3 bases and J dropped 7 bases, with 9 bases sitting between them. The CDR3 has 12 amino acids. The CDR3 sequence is CASSDWGREAFF. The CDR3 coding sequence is TGTGCCAGCAGTGATTGGGGGCGTGAAGCTTTCTTT.

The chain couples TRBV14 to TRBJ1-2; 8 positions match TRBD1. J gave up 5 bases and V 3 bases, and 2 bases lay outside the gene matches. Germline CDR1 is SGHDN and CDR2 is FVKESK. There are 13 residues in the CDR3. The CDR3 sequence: CASSHRTGYGYTF. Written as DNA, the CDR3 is TGTGCCAGCAGCCACCGGACAGGGTATGGCTACACCTTC.

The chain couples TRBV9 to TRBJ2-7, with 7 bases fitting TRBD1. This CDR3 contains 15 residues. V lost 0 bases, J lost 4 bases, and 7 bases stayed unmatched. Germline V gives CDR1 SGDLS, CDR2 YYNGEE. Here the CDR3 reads CASSVEGQGVYEQYF. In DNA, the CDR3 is TGTGCCAGCAGCGTAGAGGGCCAGGGGGTTTACGAGCAGTACTTC.

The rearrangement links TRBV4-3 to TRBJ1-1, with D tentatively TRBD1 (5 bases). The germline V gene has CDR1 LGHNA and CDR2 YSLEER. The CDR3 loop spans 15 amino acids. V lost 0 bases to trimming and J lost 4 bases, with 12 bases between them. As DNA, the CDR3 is TGCGCCAGCAGCCAAGAGGCTGGGACTGGCACTGAAGCTTTCTTT. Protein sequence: CASSQEAGTGTEAFF.

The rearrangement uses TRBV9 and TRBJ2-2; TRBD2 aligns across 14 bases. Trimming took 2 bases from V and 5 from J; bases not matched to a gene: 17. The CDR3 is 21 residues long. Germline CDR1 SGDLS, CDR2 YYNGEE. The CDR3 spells CASSVEPKTSGRAGFTGELFF. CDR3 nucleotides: TGTGCCAGCAGCGTCGAACCGAAGACTAGCGGGAGGGCCGGGTTTACCGGGGAGCTGTTTTTT.

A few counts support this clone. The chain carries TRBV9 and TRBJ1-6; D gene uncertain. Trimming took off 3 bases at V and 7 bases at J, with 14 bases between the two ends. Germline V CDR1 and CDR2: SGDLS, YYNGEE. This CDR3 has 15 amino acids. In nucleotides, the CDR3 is TGTGCCAGCAGCGAGCCCCCCGGAGGGAATTCACCCCTCCACTTT. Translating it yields CASSEPPGGNSPLHF.

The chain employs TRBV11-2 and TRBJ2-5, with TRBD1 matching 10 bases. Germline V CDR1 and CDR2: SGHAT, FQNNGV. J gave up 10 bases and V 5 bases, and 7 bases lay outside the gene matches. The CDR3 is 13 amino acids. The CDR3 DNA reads TGTGCCAGCAGCACCCGACAGGGGGCGAACCAGTACTTC. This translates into CASSTRQGANQYF.

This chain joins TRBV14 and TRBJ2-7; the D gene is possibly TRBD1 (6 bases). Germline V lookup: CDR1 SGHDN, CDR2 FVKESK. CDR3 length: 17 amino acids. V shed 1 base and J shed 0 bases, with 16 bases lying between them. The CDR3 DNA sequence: TGTGCCAGCAGCCAAGGAGTCCTTAGAGGGGGCTCCTACGAGCAGTACTTC. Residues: CASSQGVLRGGSYEQYF.

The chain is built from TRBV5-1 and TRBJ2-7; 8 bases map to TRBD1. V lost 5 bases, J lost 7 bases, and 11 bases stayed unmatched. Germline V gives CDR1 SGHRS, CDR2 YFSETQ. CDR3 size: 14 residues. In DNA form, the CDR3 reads TGCGCCAGCAGTTTTACAGGGGGTCGTTGGGAGCAGTACTTC. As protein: CASSFTGGRWEQYF.

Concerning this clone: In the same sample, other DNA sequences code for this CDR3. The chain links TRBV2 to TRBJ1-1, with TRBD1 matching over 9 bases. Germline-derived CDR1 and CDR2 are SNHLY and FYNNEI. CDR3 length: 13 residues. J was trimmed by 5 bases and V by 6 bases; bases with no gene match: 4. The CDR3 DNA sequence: TGTGCCAGCAGAAGACAGGGGGGAACTGAAGCTTTCTTT. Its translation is CASRRQGGTEAFF.

CDR3 loop: CASRPLGQTNYGYTF. CDR3 nucleotides: TGTGCCAGCAGACCGCTGGGACAGACTAACTATGGCTACACCTTC. The gene calls are TRBV27 and TRBJ1-2; 7 bases map to TRBD1. The CDR3 contains 15 residues. V trimming: 6 bases; J trimming: 0 bases; junction bases outside the gene matches: 7. Per germline, CDR1 MNHEY and CDR2 SMNVEV (reference sequence).

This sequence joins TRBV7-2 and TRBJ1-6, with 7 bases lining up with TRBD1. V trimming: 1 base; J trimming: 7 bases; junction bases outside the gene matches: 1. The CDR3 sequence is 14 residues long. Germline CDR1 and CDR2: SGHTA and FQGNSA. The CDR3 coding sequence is TGTGCCAGCAGCTTAGTACAGGGGAATTCACCCCTCCACTTT. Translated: CASSLVQGNSPLHF.

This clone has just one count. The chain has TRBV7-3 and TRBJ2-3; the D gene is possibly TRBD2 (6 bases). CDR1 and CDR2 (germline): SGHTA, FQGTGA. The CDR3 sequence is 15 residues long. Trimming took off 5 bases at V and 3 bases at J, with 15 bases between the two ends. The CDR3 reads CASSKTRAGTDTQYF. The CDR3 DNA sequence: TGTGCCAGCAGCAAGACTAGGGCTGGGACAGATACGCAGTATTTT. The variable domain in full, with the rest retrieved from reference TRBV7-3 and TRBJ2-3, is GAGVSQTPSNKVTEKGKYVELRCDPISGHTALYWYRQSLGQGPEFLIYFQGTGAADDSGLPNDRFFAVRPEGSVSTLKIQRTERGDSAVYLCASSKTRAGTDTQYFGPGTRLTVL.

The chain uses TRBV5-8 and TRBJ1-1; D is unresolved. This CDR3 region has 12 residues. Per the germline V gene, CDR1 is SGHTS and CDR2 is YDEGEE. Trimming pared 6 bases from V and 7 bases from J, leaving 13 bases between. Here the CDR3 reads CASTGRRGEAFF. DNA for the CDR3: TGTGCCAGCACCGGGAGGCGCGGTGAAGCTTTCTTT.

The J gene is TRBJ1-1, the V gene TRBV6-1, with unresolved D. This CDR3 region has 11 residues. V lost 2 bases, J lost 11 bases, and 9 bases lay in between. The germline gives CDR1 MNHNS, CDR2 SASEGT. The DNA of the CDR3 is TGTGCCAGCAGTGAAAGCCCCCGGGCTTTCTTT. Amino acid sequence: CASSESPRAFF.